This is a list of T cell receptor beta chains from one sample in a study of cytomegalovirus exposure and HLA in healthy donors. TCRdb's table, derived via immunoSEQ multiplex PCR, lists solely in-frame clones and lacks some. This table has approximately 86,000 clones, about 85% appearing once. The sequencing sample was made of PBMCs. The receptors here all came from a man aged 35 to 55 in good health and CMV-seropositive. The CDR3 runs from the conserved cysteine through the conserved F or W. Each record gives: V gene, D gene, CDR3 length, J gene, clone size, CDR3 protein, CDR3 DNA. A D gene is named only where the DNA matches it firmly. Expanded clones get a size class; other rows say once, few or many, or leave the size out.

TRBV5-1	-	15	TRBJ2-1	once	CASSRGAIVLGEQFF	TGTGCCAGCAGCCGGGGAGCCATAGTACTAGGTGAGCAGTTCTTC
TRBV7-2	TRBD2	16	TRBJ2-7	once	CASSSNLGTSGYEQYF	TGTGCCAGCAGCTCAAACCTGGGGACTAGCGGTTACGAGCAGTACTTC
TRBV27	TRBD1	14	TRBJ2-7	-	CASSSRGQGREQYF	TGTGCCAGCAGTTCCCGGGGACAGGGGCGCGAGCAGTACTTC
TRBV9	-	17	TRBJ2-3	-	CASSVTPSGVSTDTQYF	TGTGCCAGCAGCGTAACCCCCTCCGGAGTAAGCACAGATACGCAGTATTTT
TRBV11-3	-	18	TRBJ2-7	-	CASSLGRGAEGFSYEQYF	TGTGCCAGCAGCCTGGGTCGAGGAGCGGAGGGATTCTCCTACGAGCAGTACTTC
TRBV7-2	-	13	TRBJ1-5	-	CASSLEAGGPQHF	TGTGCCAGCAGCTTAGAAGCAGGAGGGCCCCAGCATTTT
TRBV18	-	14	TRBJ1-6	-	CASSMAAYNSPLHF	TGTGCCAGCTCCATGGCTGCCTATAATTCACCCCTCCACTTT
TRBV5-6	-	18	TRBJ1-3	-	CASTLHIGGSYSGNTIYF	TGTGCCAGCACCTTGCACATCGGCGGCTCTTACTCTGGAAACACCATATATTTT
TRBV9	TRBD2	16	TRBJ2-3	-	CASSVVPSGGIMTQYF	TGTGCCAGCAGCGTAGTTCCTAGCGGGGGTATAATGACGCAGTATTTT
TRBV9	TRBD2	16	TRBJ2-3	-	CASSGLIAGGKDTQYF	TGTGCCAGCAGCGGATTAATAGCGGGGGGTAAAGATACGCAGTATTTT
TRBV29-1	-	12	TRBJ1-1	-	CSVDRGNTEAFF	TGCAGCGTTGACAGGGGGAACACTGAAGCTTTCTTT
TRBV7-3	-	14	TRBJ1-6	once	CASSVTGRNSPLHF	TGTGCCAGCAGCGTAACAGGGAGGAATTCACCCCTCCACTTT
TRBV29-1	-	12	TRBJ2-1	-	CSVVGRANEQFF	TGCAGCGTTGTCGGCAGGGCTAATGAGCAGTTCTTC
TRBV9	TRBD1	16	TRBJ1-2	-	CASSVEGTGAPYGYTF	TGTGCCAGCAGCGTAGAAGGGACAGGGGCTCCCTATGGCTACACCTTC
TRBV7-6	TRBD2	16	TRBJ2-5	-	CASSLGVAGGRETQYF	TGTGCCAGCAGCTTAGGGGTAGCGGGGGGGCGAGAGACCCAGTACTTC
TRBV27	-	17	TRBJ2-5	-	CASSLSGPAELQETQYF	TGTGCCAGCAGTTTATCTGGGCCAGCAGAACTCCAAGAGACCCAGTACTTC
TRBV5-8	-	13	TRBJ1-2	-	CASSSPGGAGYTF	TGTGCCAGCAGCTCCCCCGGGGGGGCTGGCTACACCTTC
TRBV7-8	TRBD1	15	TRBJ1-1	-	CASSSGQGAQAEAFF	TGTGCCAGCAGCTCCGGACAGGGGGCTCAGGCTGAAGCTTTCTTT
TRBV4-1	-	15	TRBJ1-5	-	CASSQVSAPDQPQHF	TGCGCCAGCAGCCAAGTTAGCGCCCCTGATCAGCCCCAGCATTTT
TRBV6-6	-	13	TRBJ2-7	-	CASTPGGPYEQYF	TGTGCCAGCACCCCCGGGGGGCCCTACGAGCAGTACTTC
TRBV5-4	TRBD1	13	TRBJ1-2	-	CASTFRDRVGYTF	TGTGCCAGCACCTTCCGGGACAGGGTTGGCTACACCTTC
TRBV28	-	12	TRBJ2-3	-	CASTPAGDTQYF	TGTGCCAGCACGCCGGCGGGAGATACGCAGTATTTT
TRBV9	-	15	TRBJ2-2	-	CASSAGQGGTGELFF	TGTGCCAGCAGCGCCGGACAGGGAGGGACCGGGGAGCTGTTTTTT
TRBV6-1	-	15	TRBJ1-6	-	CASSGAEVRNSPLHF	TGTGCCAGCAGTGGGGCAGAAGTACGAAATTCACCCCTCCACTTT
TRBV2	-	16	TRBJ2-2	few	CASSIPGEGRTGELFF	TGTGCCAGCAGTATTCCGGGAGAGGGAAGGACCGGGGAGCTGTTTTTT
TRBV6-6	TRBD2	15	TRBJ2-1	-	CASSPPKRDYNEQFF	TGTGCCAGCAGTCCCCCGAAGCGGGATTACAATGAGCAGTTCTTC
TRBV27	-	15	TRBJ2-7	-	CASSLGTQSSYEQYF	TGTGCCAGCAGTTTAGGGACACAGAGCTCCTACGAGCAGTACTTC
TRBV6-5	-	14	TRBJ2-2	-	CASSYRENTGELFF	TGTGCCAGCAGTTACAGAGAGAACACCGGGGAGCTGTTTTTT
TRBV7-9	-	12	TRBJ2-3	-	CASSPLSDTQYF	TGTGCCAGCAGCCCACTTTCCGATACGCAGTATTTT
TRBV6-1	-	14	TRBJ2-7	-	CASSRQVRDYEQYF	TGTGCCAGCAGTCGACAGGTCCGGGACTACGAGCAGTACTTC
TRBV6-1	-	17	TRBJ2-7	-	CASSEEEASVVPYEQYF	TGTGCCAGCAGTGAAGAGGAGGCTAGCGTAGTTCCCTACGAGCAGTACTTC
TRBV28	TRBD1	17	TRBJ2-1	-	CASSLLKGQNYYNEQFF	TGTGCCAGCAGTTTATTAAAGGGACAGAACTACTACAATGAGCAGTTCTTC
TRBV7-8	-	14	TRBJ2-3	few	CASSGRGGKDTQYF	TGTGCCAGCAGCGGGAGAGGGGGAAAAGATACGCAGTATTTT
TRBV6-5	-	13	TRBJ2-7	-	CASSYSPSYEQYF	TGTGCCAGCAGTTACTCACCCTCCTACGAGCAGTACTTC
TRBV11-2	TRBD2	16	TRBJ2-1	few	CASSTLTSGSYNEQFF	TGTGCCAGCAGCACCCTAACTAGCGGGTCCTACAATGAGCAGTTCTTC
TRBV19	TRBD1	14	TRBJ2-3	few	CASNGQGDADTQYF	TGTGCCAGTAACGGACAGGGAGATGCAGATACGCAGTATTTT
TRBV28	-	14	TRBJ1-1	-	CASSLRGGSSQAFF	TGTGCCAGCAGCCTCCGTGGGGGGTCGAGTCAAGCTTTCTTT
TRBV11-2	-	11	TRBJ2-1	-	CASSVQGEQFF	TGTGCCAGCAGCGTCCAGGGCGAGCAGTTCTTC
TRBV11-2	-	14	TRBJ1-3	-	CASSLDRGQYTIYF	TGTGCCAGCAGCTTAGATCGTGGGCAGTACACCATATATTTT
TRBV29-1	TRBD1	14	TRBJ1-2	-	CSVWTGQVDYGYTF	TGCAGCGTTTGGACAGGGCAAGTTGACTATGGCTACACCTTC
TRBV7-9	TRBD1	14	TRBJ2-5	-	CASSLATGDVTQYF	TGTGCCAGCAGCTTAGCGACAGGGGATGTGACCCAGTACTTC
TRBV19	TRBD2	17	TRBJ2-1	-	CASSTFGLAGRYNEQFF	TGTGCCAGTAGTACCTTCGGACTAGCGGGACGGTATAATGAGCAGTTCTTC
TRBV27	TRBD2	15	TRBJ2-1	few	CASSTLAGAYNEQFF	TGTGCCAGCAGTACCCTAGCGGGCGCCTACAATGAGCAGTTCTTC
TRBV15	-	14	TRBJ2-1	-	CATSRDQRGGEQFF	TGTGCCACCAGCAGAGATCAGAGAGGGGGTGAGCAGTTCTTC
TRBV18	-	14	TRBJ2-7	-	CASSLRQALYEQYF	TGTGCCAGCTCACTCCGACAGGCCCTCTACGAGCAGTACTTC
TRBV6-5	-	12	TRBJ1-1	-	CASSYQGSEAFF	TGTGCCAGCAGTTACCAGGGGAGTGAAGCTTTCTTT
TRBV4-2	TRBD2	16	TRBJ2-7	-	CASSQASGGLIYEQYF	TGTGCCAGCAGCCAGGCGAGCGGGGGGCTAATCTACGAGCAGTACTTC
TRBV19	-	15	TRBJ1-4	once	CASSTLPGTNEKLFF	TGTGCCAGTAGTACTCTGCCAGGGACTAATGAAAAACTGTTTTTT
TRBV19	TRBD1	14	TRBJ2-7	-	CASSPGQGAYEQYF	TGTGCCAGTAGCCCGGGACAGGGGGCCTACGAGCAGTACTTC
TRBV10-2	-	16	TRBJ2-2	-	CASSALGRKSTGELFF	TGCGCCAGCAGCGCCTTGGGGAGAAAGAGCACCGGGGAGCTGTTTTTT
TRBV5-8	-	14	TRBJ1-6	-	CASSLFTGSGPLHF	TGTGCCAGCAGCTTGTTTACAGGTTCGGGACCCCTCCACTTT
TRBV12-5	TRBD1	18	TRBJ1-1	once	CASGWNGGRDRGNTEAFF	TGTGCTAGTGGTTGGAATGGGGGGCGGGACAGGGGTAATACTGAAGCTTTCTTT
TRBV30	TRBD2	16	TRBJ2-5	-	CAWSGDSGGAGETQYF	TGTGCCTGGAGTGGGGATAGCGGGGGGGCAGGTGAGACCCAGTACTTC
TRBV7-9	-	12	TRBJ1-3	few	CASTDSGNTIYF	TGTGCCAGCACGGACAGTGGAAACACCATATATTTT